A selection of T cell receptor beta chains follows, all from one sample in a study of T-cell memory formation after mild COVID-19. In TCRdb, the 5' RACE reads were re-called with MiXCR into one record per CDR3 protein. This table has under 650,000 distinct CDR3 sequences, more than 15% appearing once. The sample comprised PBMCs or a T cell subset sorted from them (not recorded which). All receptors derive from an adult woman who had mild COVID-19 (a few samples of this study predate the infection). Cell type and time point are not known. CDR3s include the opening cysteine and the closing phenylalanine or tryptophan. A D gene is named only where the DNA matches it firmly. Clone size is shown for a subset of rows, as once, few, many or a class of expanded clone.

j_call: TRBJ2-7; d_call: .; cdr3_length: 13; v_call: TRBV27; clone_size: few; cdr3_nt: TGTGCCAGCGCACTAGGGACGGGCTACGAGCAGTACTTC; cdr3_aa: CASALGTGYEQYF
j_call: TRBJ2-7; d_call: .; cdr3_length: 15; v_call: TRBV9; clone_size: few; cdr3_nt: TGTGCCAGCAGCACGAGGATCAGGGGTGCGTACGAGCAGTACTTC; cdr3_aa: CASSTRIRGAYEQYF
j_call: TRBJ1-1; d_call: .; cdr3_length: 13; v_call: TRBV18; clone_size: .; cdr3_nt: TGTGCCAGCTCACCACATGCGGACACTGAAGCTTTCTTT; cdr3_aa: CASSPHADTEAFF
j_call: TRBJ2-7; d_call: TRBD2; cdr3_length: 18; v_call: TRBV5-1; clone_size: .; cdr3_nt: TGCGCCAGCAGCTTGGCCACCGGGACTAGCGGGAGGGCCTACGAGCAGTACTTC; cdr3_aa: CASSLATGTSGRAYEQYF
j_call: TRBJ2-7; d_call: .; cdr3_length: 17; v_call: TRBV7-2; clone_size: .; cdr3_nt: TGTGCCAGCAGCTTAGCTTCGTCGTTTCCGCGTATCTACGAGCAGTACTTC; cdr3_aa: CASSLASSFPRIYEQYF
j_call: TRBJ2-7; d_call: TRBD1; cdr3_length: 16; v_call: TRBV7-3; clone_size: .; cdr3_nt: TGTGCCAGCAGGTCATTAGGCCCGGGACAGGGCTACGAGCAGTACTTC; cdr3_aa: CASRSLGPGQGYEQYF
j_call: TRBJ1-2; d_call: TRBD1; cdr3_length: 18; v_call: TRBV7-2; clone_size: few; cdr3_nt: TGTGCCAGCTTCTGGGACAGTGTGGGAACTCCGAGCTACTATGGCTACACCTTC; cdr3_aa: CASFWDSVGTPSYYGYTF
j_call: TRBJ2-1; d_call: .; cdr3_length: 10; v_call: TRBV7-9; clone_size: many; cdr3_nt: TGTGCCAGCTCTCACAATGAGCAGTTCTTC; cdr3_aa: CASSHNEQFF
j_call: TRBJ1-5; d_call: TRBD1; cdr3_length: 15; v_call: TRBV4-1; clone_size: .; cdr3_nt: TGCGCCAGCAGCCCCGGCTTACAGGGGGGACAGCCCCAGCATTTT; cdr3_aa: CASSPGLQGGQPQHF
j_call: TRBJ1-5; d_call: .; cdr3_length: 16; v_call: TRBV18; clone_size: .; cdr3_nt: TGTGCCAGCTCACCTCCGGATCTTTATAGCAATCAGCCCCAGCATTTT; cdr3_aa: CASSPPDLYSNQPQHF
j_call: TRBJ2-1; d_call: TRBD2; cdr3_length: 15; v_call: TRBV28; clone_size: .; cdr3_nt: TGTGCCAGCGGACAGACTAGCGGGAGGGCGGATGAGCAGTTCTTC; cdr3_aa: CASGQTSGRADEQFF
j_call: TRBJ1-5; d_call: .; cdr3_length: 15; v_call: TRBV6-1; clone_size: .; cdr3_nt: TGTGCCAGCAGTGAAGTTGTCCGGGTGGATCAGCCCCAGCATTTT; cdr3_aa: CASSEVVRVDQPQHF
j_call: TRBJ2-3; d_call: .; cdr3_length: 12; v_call: TRBV20-1; clone_size: .; cdr3_nt: TGCAGTGCTAGGGGACTGTCAGATACGCAGTATTTT; cdr3_aa: CSARGLSDTQYF
j_call: TRBJ1-2; d_call: .; cdr3_length: 16; v_call: TRBV6-4; clone_size: few; cdr3_nt: TGTGCCAGCAGTGCGCGAGACACATTGACTAACTATGGCTACACCTTC; cdr3_aa: CASSARDTLTNYGYTF
j_call: TRBJ1-1; d_call: .; cdr3_length: 14; v_call: TRBV5-1; clone_size: many; cdr3_nt: TGCGCCAGCAGCTTGGACAGGTTGAACACTGAAGCTTTCTTT; cdr3_aa: CASSLDRLNTEAFF
j_call: TRBJ2-7; d_call: TRBD1; cdr3_length: 13; v_call: TRBV10-3; clone_size: .; cdr3_nt: TGTGCCACTCGAGGACAGGACTCCTACGAGCAGTACTTC; cdr3_aa: CATRGQDSYEQYF
j_call: TRBJ2-7; d_call: TRBD1; cdr3_length: 13; v_call: TRBV29-1; clone_size: few; cdr3_nt: TGCAGCGCTCTAGGACAGGGGAACTACGAGCAGTACTTC; cdr3_aa: CSALGQGNYEQYF
j_call: TRBJ2-1; d_call: .; cdr3_length: 16; v_call: TRBV23-1; clone_size: many; cdr3_nt: TGCGCCAGCAGTCAATCGTGGGCAGGGGCCGACAATGAGCAGTTCTTC; cdr3_aa: CASSQSWAGADNEQFF
j_call: TRBJ1-6; d_call: .; cdr3_length: 16; v_call: TRBV12-3/TRBV12-4; clone_size: once; cdr3_nt: TGTGCCAGCAGCCATAGTTATTCCTCCTATAATTCACCCCTCCACTTT; cdr3_aa: CASSHSYSSYNSPLHF
j_call: TRBJ2-1; d_call: TRBD2; cdr3_length: 19; v_call: TRBV7-2; clone_size: .; cdr3_nt: TGTGCCAGCAGCCCCGGGGGGCTAGCGGGAGGGGGGTCCTACAATGAGCAGTTCTTC; cdr3_aa: CASSPGGLAGGGSYNEQFF
j_call: TRBJ2-2; d_call: .; cdr3_length: 16; v_call: TRBV5-1; clone_size: .; cdr3_nt: TGCGCCAGCAGCCGCTGGACTGTAACGAACACCGGGGAGCTGTTTTTT; cdr3_aa: CASSRWTVTNTGELFF
j_call: TRBJ1-1; d_call: TRBD1; cdr3_length: 13; v_call: TRBV3-1; clone_size: .; cdr3_nt: TGTGCCAGCAGCCAAGCCACAGGGGAAGGAGCTTTCTTT; cdr3_aa: CASSQATGEGAFF
j_call: TRBJ2-4; d_call: .; cdr3_length: 14; v_call: TRBV5-1; clone_size: .; cdr3_nt: TGCGCCAGCAGCACGGACAGAGCCAAAAACATTCAGTACTTC; cdr3_aa: CASSTDRAKNIQYF
j_call: TRBJ1-5; d_call: .; cdr3_length: 15; v_call: TRBV6-2/TRBV6-3; clone_size: .; cdr3_nt: TGTGCCAGCAGTAACAGGGAACTTAGCAATCAGCCCCAGCATTTT; cdr3_aa: CASSNRELSNQPQHF
j_call: TRBJ2-1; d_call: TRBD1; cdr3_length: 15; v_call: TRBV6-5; clone_size: .; cdr3_nt: TGCGCCAGCAGTTACGCTTGGACAGGGACTAATGAGCAGTTCTTC; cdr3_aa: CASSYAWTGTNEQFF
j_call: TRBJ2-5; d_call: .; cdr3_length: 16; v_call: TRBV9; clone_size: .; cdr3_nt: TGTGCCAGCAGCACACCCAGGACCGTCGGCGGAGAGACCCAGTACTTC; cdr3_aa: CASSTPRTVGGETQYF
j_call: TRBJ1-2; d_call: .; cdr3_length: 14; v_call: TRBV6-5; clone_size: few; cdr3_nt: TGTGCCAGCAGTCGGGACAATCCTAACTATGGCTACACCTTC; cdr3_aa: CASSRDNPNYGYTF
j_call: TRBJ1-2; d_call: .; cdr3_length: 17; v_call: TRBV4-1; clone_size: .; cdr3_nt: TGCGCCAGCAGCCAAGCCCCCGGGGCGGCTCGAGACTATGGCTACACCTTC; cdr3_aa: CASSQAPGAARDYGYTF
j_call: TRBJ2-2; d_call: TRBD1; cdr3_length: 13; v_call: TRBV7-3; clone_size: few; cdr3_nt: TGTGCCAGCAGTGACAGGGTTGCCGGGGAGCTGTTTTTT; cdr3_aa: CASSDRVAGELFF
j_call: TRBJ2-1; d_call: TRBD2; cdr3_length: 13; v_call: TRBV5-6; clone_size: .; cdr3_nt: TGTGCCAGCAGCGAGGGACTAGCGGGAGTTGGGTTCTTC; cdr3_aa: CASSEGLAGVGFF
j_call: TRBJ1-5; d_call: .; cdr3_length: 12; v_call: TRBV24-1; clone_size: many; cdr3_nt: TGTGCCACCAGTGATTACACGGAGCCCCAGCATTTT; cdr3_aa: CATSDYTEPQHF
j_call: TRBJ2-6; d_call: .; cdr3_length: 16; v_call: TRBV7-3; clone_size: once; cdr3_nt: TGTGCCAGCAGCCGACAGGTTTCCTCTGGGGCCAACGTCCTGACTTTC; cdr3_aa: CASSRQVSSGANVLTF
j_call: TRBJ2-1; d_call: TRBD2; cdr3_length: 16; v_call: TRBV5-1; clone_size: .; cdr3_nt: TGCGCCAGCAGCTTGGCCCCGGGACTAGCGTACAATGAGCAGTTCTTC; cdr3_aa: CASSLAPGLAYNEQFF
j_call: TRBJ1-1; d_call: TRBD1; cdr3_length: 11; v_call: TRBV7-9; clone_size: few; cdr3_nt: TGTGCCAGCAGCTCCGGACAGGAGACTTTCTTT; cdr3_aa: CASSSGQETFF
j_call: TRBJ1-2; d_call: TRBD1; cdr3_length: 17; v_call: TRBV5-4; clone_size: .; cdr3_nt: TGTGCCAGCAGCTCGGGACAGGGGGCGGTGGTTGGCTATGGCTACACCTTC; cdr3_aa: CASSSGQGAVVGYGYTF
j_call: TRBJ1-1; d_call: .; cdr3_length: 15; v_call: TRBV9; clone_size: few; cdr3_nt: TGTGCCAGCAGCGTAGGCGCCGGTCCGAACACTGAAGCTTTCTTT; cdr3_aa: CASSVGAGPNTEAFF
j_call: TRBJ1-2; d_call: .; cdr3_length: 16; v_call: TRBV11-1; clone_size: .; cdr3_nt: TGTGCCAGCAGCCCGTCGATGATCTCCTCAGGCTATGGCTACACCTTC; cdr3_aa: CASSPSMISSGYGYTF
j_call: TRBJ2-5; d_call: TRBD2; cdr3_length: 16; v_call: TRBV3-1; clone_size: once; cdr3_nt: TGTGCCAGCAGCCAAGTCCTAGCGGGGGGGCGAGAGACCCAGTACTTC; cdr3_aa: CASSQVLAGGRETQYF
j_call: TRBJ2-1; d_call: .; cdr3_length: 13; v_call: TRBV7-9; clone_size: few; cdr3_nt: TGTGCCAGCAGCCCAGAGGGCGGGGGCAAGCAGTTCTTC; cdr3_aa: CASSPEGGGKQFF
j_call: TRBJ2-7; d_call: .; cdr3_length: 16; v_call: TRBV27; clone_size: .; cdr3_nt: TGTGCCAGCAGTTTTTCCACCCCCATTCAAGGGAACGAGCAGTACTTC; cdr3_aa: CASSFSTPIQGNEQYF
j_call: TRBJ2-3; d_call: .; cdr3_length: 13; v_call: TRBV6-5; clone_size: few; cdr3_nt: TGTGCCAGCAGTTACGGACCTCAGGATACGCAGTATTTT; cdr3_aa: CASSYGPQDTQYF
j_call: TRBJ2-2; d_call: .; cdr3_length: 13; v_call: TRBV27; clone_size: .; cdr3_nt: TGTGCCAGCATGGGCGCGAACACCGGGGAGCTGTTTTTT; cdr3_aa: CASMGANTGELFF